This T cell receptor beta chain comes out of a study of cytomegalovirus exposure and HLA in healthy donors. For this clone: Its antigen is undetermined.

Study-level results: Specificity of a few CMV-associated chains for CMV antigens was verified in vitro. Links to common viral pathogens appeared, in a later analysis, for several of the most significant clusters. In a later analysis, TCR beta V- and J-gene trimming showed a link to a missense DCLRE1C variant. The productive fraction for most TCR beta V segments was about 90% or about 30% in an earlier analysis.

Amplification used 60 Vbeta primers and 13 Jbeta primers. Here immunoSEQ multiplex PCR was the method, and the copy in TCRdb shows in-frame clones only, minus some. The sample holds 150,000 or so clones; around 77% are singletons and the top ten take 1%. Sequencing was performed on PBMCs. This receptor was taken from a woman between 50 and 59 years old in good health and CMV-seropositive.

CDR3 residues: CASSTGWLVYFF. CDR3 in DNA: TGTGCCAGCAGTACCGGTTGGTTGGTCTACTTCTTC. This chain links TRBV2 with TRBJ2-1; D call uncertain. The CDR3 covers 12 residues. Germline assignment: CDR1 SNHLY and CDR2 FYNNEI. The germline V and J ends were trimmed by 5 bases and 16 bases, with 18 bases remaining between them.